The T cell receptor beta chain under discussion was sequenced for a study of vaccination and CD4 T cells after COVID-19. The CDR3 consists of 16 residues. The ends lost 0 bases at V and 5 bases at J; junction bases unmatched: 9. Per the germline V gene, CDR1 is SGHAT and CDR2 is FQNNGV. This clonotype has a handful of counts. Its specificity is not known. The treatment was: approximately 11-day PBMC culture with coronavirus spike peptide pools or control peptides (ViraFEST assay). Researchers reported culturing approximately 1.8 million PBMCs per well with 8.5 to 10 IU/ml IL-2 and about 9 ug/ml peptide pools. Sequencing of DNA taken from cultured CD4+ T cells relied on the Oncomine TCR Beta short-read assay. TCRdb ran MiXCR on the PCR reads and lists one entry per CDR3 protein. The sample contains 15,000 or so distinct CDR3 sequences, less than 65% of which appear only once.

The specimen sequenced was CD4+ T cells from blood, cultured in vitro. V gene TRBV11-2 combines with J gene TRBJ1-1; 7 nucleotides align to TRBD1. The TCR comes from a human donor who had recovered from COVID-19. The CDR3 coding sequence is TGTGCCAGCAGCTTAGAGTGGGGACAGTTCCTGACTGAAGCTTTCTTT. It encodes CASSLEWGQFLTEAFF.